This TCR beta chain was identified during a study of beta chain features in type 1 diabetes. V dropped 4 bases and J dropped 9 bases, with 25 bases sitting between them. Germline assignment: CDR1 SGDLS and CDR2 YYNGEE. This CDR3 comprises 17 residues. The authors reverse transcribed all of the isolated RNA, so sequencing captured expressed TCRB transcripts. Profiling relied on immunoSEQ multiplex PCR, and the TCRdb table lists in-frame clones only, not all of them. The top ten clones hold around 0.095% of a sample with hundreds of thousands of clones, 15% to 17% of them seen once. J is TRBJ2-2 and V is TRBV9; D is unclear. The clonotype comes from a man between 18 and 29 years old in good health. The sequencing sample was made of naive CD4+ T cells from blood. The CDR3 reads CASSPLPWTANTRELFF. CDR3 in DNA: TGTGCCAGCAGCCCCCTCCCTTGGACCGCGAATACTCGGGAGCTGTTTTTT. Variable domain in full (rest from reference TRBV9 and TRBJ2-2): DSGVTQTPKHLITATGQRVTLRCSPRSGDLSVYWYQQSLDQGLQFLIQYYNGEERAKGNILERFSAQQFPDLHSELNLSSLELGDSALYFCASSPLPWTANTRELFFGEGSRLTVL.